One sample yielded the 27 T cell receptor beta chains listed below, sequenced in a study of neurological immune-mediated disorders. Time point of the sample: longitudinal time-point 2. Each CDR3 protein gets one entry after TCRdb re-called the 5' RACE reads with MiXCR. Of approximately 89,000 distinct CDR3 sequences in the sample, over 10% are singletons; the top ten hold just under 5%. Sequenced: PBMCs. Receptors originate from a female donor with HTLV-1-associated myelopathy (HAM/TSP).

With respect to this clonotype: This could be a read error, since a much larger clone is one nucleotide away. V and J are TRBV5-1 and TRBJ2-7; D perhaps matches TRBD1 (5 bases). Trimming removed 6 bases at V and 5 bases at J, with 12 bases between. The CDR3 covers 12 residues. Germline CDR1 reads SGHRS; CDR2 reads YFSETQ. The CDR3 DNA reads TGCGCCAGCAAGACTGAAGGGGACGAGCAGTACTTC. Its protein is CASKTEGDEQYF.

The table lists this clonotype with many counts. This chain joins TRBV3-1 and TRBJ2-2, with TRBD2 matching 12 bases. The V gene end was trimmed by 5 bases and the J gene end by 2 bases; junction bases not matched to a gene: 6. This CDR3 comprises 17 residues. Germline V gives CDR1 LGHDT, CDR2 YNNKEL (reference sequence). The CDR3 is CASSARTSGDNTGELFF. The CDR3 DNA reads TGTGCCAGCAGCGCCCGGACTAGCGGGGATAACACCGGGGAGCTGTTTTTT. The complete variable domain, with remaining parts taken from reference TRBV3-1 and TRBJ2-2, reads DTAVSQTPKYLVTQMGNDKSIKCEQNLGHDTMYWYKQDSKKFLKIMFSYNNKELIINETVPNRFSPKSPDKAHLNLHINSLELGDSAVYFCASSARTSGDNTGELFFGEGSRLTVL.

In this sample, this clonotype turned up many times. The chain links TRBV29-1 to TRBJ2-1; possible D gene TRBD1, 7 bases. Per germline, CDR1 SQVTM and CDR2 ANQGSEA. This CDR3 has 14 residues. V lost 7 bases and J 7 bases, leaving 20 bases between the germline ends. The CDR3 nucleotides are TGCAGCGCCCAACGCGGGACAGCACCTAATGAGCAGTTCTTC. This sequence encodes CSAQRGTAPNEQFF.

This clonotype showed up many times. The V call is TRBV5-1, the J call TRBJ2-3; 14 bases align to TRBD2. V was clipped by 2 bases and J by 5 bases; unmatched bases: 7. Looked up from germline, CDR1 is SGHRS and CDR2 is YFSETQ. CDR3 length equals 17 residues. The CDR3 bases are TGCGCCAGCAGCTTCGAGGGGACTAGCGGGGGAGGAGATACGCAGTATTTT. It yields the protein CASSFEGTSGGGDTQYF.

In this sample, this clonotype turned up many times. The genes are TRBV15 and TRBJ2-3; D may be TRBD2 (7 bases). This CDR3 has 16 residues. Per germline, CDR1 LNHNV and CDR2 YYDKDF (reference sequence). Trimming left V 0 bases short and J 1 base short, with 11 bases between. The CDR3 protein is CATSRDGGGRTDTQYF. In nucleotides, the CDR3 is TGTGCCACCAGCAGAGATGGGGGGGGGCGCACAGATACGCAGTATTTT.

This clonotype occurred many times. The CDR3 is CASSMDFSYNEQFF. CDR3 nucleotide sequence: TGCGCCAGCAGCATGGATTTCTCCTACAATGAGCAGTTCTTC. The rearrangement uses TRBV4-1 and TRBJ2-1; the D is unclear. The CDR3 contains 14 residues. Germline V gene data show CDR1 as MGHRA and CDR2 as YSYEKL. Trimming removed 5 bases from V and 0 bases from J, with 8 bases in between.

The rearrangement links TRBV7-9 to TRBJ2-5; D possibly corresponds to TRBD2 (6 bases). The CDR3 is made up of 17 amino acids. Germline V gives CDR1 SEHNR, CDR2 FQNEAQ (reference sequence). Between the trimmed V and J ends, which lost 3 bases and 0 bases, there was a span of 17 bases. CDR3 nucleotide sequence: TGTGCCAGCAGCTTGGCGGGGTCACAGTACAACCAAGAGACCCAGTACTTC. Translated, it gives CASSLAGSQYNQETQYF. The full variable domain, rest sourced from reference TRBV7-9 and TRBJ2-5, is DTGVSQNPRHKITKRGQNVTFRCDPISEHNRLYWYRQTLGQGPEFLTYFQNEAQLEKSRLLSDRFSAERPKGSFSTLEIQRTEQGDSAMYLCASSLAGSQYNQETQYFGPGTRLLVL.

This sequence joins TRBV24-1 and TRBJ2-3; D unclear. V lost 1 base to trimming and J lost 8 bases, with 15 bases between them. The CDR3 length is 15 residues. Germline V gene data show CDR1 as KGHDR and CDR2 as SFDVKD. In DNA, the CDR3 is TGTGCCACCAGTGATTTAGGATCAGGCAGCGTTACGCAGTATTTT. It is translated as CATSDLGSGSVTQYF.

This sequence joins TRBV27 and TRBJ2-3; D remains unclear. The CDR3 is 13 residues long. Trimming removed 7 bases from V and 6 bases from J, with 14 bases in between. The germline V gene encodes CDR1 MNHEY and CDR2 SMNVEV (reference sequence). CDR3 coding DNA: TGTGCCAGCAATCCCCAATCTCAGGATACGCAGTATTTT. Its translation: CASNPQSQDTQYF.

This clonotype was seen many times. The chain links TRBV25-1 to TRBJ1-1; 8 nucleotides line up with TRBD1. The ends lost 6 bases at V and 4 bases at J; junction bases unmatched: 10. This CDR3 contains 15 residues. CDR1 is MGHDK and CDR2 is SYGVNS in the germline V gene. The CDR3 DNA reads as TGTGCCAGCAGCCCGGCCGGGGGACAGGTCACTGAAGCTTTCTTT. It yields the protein CASSPAGGQVTEAFF.

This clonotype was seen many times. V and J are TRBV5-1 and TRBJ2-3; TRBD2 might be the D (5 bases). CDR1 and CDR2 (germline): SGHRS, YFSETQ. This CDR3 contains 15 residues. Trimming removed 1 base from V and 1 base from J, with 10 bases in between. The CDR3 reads CASSLTGWGTDTQYF. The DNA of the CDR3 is TGCGCCAGCAGCTTGACGGGATGGGGCACAGATACGCAGTATTTT.

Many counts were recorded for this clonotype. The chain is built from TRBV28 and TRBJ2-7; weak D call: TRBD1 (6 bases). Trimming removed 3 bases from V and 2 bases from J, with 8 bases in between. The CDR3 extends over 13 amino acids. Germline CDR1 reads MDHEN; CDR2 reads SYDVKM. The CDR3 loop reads CASSFQGTYEQYF. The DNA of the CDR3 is TGTGCCAGCAGTTTCCAGGGGACCTACGAGCAGTACTTC.

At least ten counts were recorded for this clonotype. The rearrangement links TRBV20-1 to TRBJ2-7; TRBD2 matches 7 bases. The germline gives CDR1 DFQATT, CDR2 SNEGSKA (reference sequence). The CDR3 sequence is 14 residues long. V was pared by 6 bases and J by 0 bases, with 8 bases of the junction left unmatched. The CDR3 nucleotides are TGCAGTGCCCTGAGCGGGAAAAGCTCCTACGAGCAGTACTTC. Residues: CSALSGKSSYEQYF.

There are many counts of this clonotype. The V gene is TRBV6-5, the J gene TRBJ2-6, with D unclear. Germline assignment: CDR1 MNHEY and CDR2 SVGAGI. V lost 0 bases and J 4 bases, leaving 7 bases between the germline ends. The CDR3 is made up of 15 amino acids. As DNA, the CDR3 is TGTGCCAGCAGTTACTCGGCAGAAGGGGCCAACGTCCTGACTTTC. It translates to CASSYSAEGANVLTF.

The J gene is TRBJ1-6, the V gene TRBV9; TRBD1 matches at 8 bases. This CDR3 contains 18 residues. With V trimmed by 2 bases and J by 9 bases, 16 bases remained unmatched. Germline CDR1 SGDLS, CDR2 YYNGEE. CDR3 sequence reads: CASSVGQGAGSISSPLHF. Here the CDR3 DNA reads TGTGCCAGCAGCGTGGGGCAGGGGGCTGGTTCGATAAGTTCACCCCTCCACTTT.

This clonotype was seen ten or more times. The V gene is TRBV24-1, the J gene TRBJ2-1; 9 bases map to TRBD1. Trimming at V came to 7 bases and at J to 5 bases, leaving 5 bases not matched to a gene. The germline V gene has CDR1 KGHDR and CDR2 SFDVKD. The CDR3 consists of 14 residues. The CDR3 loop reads CATRDRGDNNEQFF. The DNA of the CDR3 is TGTGCCACCAGAGACAGGGGGGACAACAATGAGCAGTTCTTC.

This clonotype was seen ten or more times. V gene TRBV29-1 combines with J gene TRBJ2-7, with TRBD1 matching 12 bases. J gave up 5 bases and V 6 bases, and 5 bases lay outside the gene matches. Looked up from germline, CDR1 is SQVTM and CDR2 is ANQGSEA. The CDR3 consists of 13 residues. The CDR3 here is CSVLGTGGNEQYF. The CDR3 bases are TGCAGCGTCCTCGGGACAGGGGGCAACGAGCAGTACTTC.

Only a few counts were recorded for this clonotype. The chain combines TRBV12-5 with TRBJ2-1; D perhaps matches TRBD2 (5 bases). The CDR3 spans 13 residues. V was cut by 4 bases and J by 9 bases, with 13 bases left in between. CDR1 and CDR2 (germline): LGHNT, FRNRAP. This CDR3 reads CASGWPGGGEQFF. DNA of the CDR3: TGTGCTAGTGGTTGGCCAGGAGGTGGTGAGCAGTTCTTC. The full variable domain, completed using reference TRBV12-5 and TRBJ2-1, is DARVTQTPRHKVTEMGQEVTMRCQPILGHNTVFWYRQTMMQGLELLAYFRNRAPLDDSGMPKDRFSAEMPDATLATLKIQPSEPRDSAVYFCASGWPGGGEQFFGPGTRLTVL.

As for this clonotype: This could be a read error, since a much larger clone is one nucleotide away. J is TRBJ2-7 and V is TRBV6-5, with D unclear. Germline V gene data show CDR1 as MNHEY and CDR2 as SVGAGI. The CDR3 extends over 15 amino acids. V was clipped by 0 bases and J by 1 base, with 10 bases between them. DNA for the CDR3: TGTGCCAGCAGTTACTCTAAGTCCTATTCCTACGAGCAGTACTTC. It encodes CASSYSKSYSYEQYF.

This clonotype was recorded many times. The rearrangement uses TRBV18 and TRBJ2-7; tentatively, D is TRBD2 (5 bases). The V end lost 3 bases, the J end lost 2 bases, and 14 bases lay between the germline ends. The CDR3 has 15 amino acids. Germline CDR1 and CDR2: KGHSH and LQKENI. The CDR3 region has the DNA TGTGCCAGCTCACCCGAGGGTTTTACACCCTACGAGCAGTACTTC. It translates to CASSPEGFTPYEQYF.

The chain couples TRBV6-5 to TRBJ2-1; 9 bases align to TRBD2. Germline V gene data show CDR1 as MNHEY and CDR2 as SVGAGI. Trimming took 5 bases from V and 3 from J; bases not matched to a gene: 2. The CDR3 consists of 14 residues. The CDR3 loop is CASSTSGRYNEQFF. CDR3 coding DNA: TGTGCCAGCAGTACTAGCGGGCGCTACAATGAGCAGTTCTTC.

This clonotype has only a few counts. CDR3 in amino acids: CASSLPRGGDYGYTF. The CDR3 DNA sequence: TGTGCCAGCTCACTACCCCGAGGGGGCGACTATGGCTACACCTTC. The rearrangement uses TRBV18 and TRBJ1-2; 7 bases fit TRBD1. V lost 4 bases to trimming and J lost 3 bases; unmatched junction nucleotides: 8. Per germline, CDR1 KGHSH and CDR2 LQKENI. The CDR3 covers 15 residues.

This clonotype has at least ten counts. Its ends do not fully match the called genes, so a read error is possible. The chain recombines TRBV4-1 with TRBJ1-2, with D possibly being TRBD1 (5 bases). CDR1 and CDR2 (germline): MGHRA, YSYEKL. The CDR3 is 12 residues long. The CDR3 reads CASSQEGRIPLF. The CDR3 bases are TGCGCCAGCAGCCAAGAGGGACGAATTCCCCTCTTC.

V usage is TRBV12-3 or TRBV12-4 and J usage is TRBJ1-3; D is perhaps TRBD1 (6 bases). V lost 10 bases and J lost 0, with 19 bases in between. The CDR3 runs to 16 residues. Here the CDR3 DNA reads TGTGCCACCGACCTTGGGGGGGCGGCCTCTGGAAACACCATATATTTT. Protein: CATDLGGAASGNTIYF.

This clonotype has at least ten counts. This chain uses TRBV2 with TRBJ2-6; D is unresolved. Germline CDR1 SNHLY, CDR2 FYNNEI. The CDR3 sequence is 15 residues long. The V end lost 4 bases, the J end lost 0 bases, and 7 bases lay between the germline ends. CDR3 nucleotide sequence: TGTGCCAGCAGTGGGATAAGCTCTGGGGCCAACGTCCTGACTTTC. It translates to CASSGISSGANVLTF.

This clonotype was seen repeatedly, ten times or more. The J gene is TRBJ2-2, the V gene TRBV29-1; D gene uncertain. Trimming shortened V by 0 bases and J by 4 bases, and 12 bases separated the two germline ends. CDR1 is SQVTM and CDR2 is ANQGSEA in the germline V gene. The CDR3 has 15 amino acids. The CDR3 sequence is CSVEEERSGTGELFF. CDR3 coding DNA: TGCAGCGTTGAAGAGGAACGAAGTGGCACCGGGGAGCTGTTTTTT.

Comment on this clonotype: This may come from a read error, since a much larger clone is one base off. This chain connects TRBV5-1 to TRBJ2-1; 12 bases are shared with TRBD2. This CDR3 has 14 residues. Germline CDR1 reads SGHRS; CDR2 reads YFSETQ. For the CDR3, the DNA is TGCGCCAACAGCACGGGACTAGCGGGCCATGAGCAGTTCTTC. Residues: CANSTGLAGHEQFF. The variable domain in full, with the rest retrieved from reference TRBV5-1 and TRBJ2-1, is KAGVTQTPRYLIKTRGQQVTLSCSPISGHRSVSWYQQTPGQGLQFLFEYFSETQRNKGNFPGRFSGRQFSNSRSEMNVSTLELGDSALYLCANSTGLAGHEQFFGPGTRLTVL.